A single sample is the source of the 12 T cell receptor beta chains below, sequenced in a study of radiotherapy plus CTLA-4 blockade in lung cancer. Repertoires were generated with immunoSEQ multiplex PCR, while TCRdb's copy carries only in-frame clones and drops some. The profile shows more than 90,000 clones, 70% to 90% of them singletons. The sequences come from peripheral blood, collected from a patient treated with radiotherapy plus ipilimumab. The receptors come from a human donor with non-small cell lung cancer that progressed on radiotherapy plus ipilimumab.

The genes are TRBV7-9 and TRBJ1-4; 8 bases map to TRBD1. Losses at the gene ends were 5 bases for V and 3 bases for J; bases not matched to a gene: 11. Germline CDR1 and CDR2: SEHNR and FQNEAQ (reference sequence). The CDR3 is made up of 17 amino acids. Here the CDR3 reads CASSAPQGAVSNEKLFF. The CDR3 coding sequence is TGTGCCAGCAGCGCCCCCCAGGGGGCCGTATCTAATGAAAAACTGTTTTTT.

The chain couples TRBV7-9 to TRBJ2-1; D unclear. Germline values: CDR1 SEHNR, CDR2 FQNEAQ (reference sequence). The length of the CDR3 is 13 residues. CDR3 sequence (DNA): TGTGCTAGTCGACTGGGTTCGGACAATGAGCAGTTCTTC. This translates into CASRLGSDNEQFF.

CDR3 bases: TGTGCCAGCAGCACTGGGGCGGGAACAGATACGCAGTATTTT. Translation: CASSTGAGTDTQYF. The chain combines TRBV7-9 with TRBJ2-3, with D possibly matching TRBD2 (6 bases). The CDR3 is made up of 14 amino acids. Looked up from germline, CDR1 is SEHNR and CDR2 is FQNEAQ (reference sequence). Trimming took 5 bases from V and 3 from J, leaving 12 bases between them.

The chain has TRBV11-3 and TRBJ1-1; 7 bases align to TRBD1. J gave up 1 base and V 5 bases, and 4 bases lay outside the gene matches. CDR3 size: 14 residues. Germline V gene lookup returns CDR1 SGHNT and CDR2 YENEEA. The CDR3 nucleotides are TGTGCCAGCAGCAGACAGGGAGAGAACACTGAAGCTTTCTTT. As protein: CASSRQGENTEAFF.

V gene TRBV10-2 combines with J gene TRBJ2-2, with 15 bases aligning to TRBD2. This CDR3 is 15 amino acids long. Germline V CDR1 and CDR2: WSHSY, SAAADI. V dropped 7 bases and J dropped 6; count of bases not matched to a gene: 3. DNA of the CDR3: TGCGCCAGCACAAGGACTAGCGGGAGGGCCGGGGAGCTGTTTTTT. This encodes CASTRTSGRAGELFF.

The J gene is TRBJ1-1, the V gene TRBV29-1; D remains unclear. Germline lookup yields CDR1 SQVTM and CDR2 ANQGSEA. Deletions cut 1 base from V and 2 bases from J, with 8 bases between. This CDR3 is built from 13 residues. The CDR3 loop reads CSVEVSLNTEAFF. For the CDR3, the DNA is TGCAGCGTTGAAGTCAGCCTCAACACTGAAGCTTTCTTT.

This clone has a single count. This chain links TRBV19 with TRBJ1-1; 10 bases are shared with TRBD1. The CDR3 has 14 residues. Germline lookup yields CDR1 LNHDA and CDR2 SQIVND (reference sequence). V gave up 6 bases and J gave up 3 bases; unmatched junction bases: 4. In nucleotides, the CDR3 is TGTGCCAGTAGGCCGGACAGGGGGTACACTGAAGCTTTCTTT. This sequence encodes CASRPDRGYTEAFF.

V is TRBV18 and J is TRBJ1-1; maybe TRBD1 (6 bases). Germline-derived CDR1 and CDR2 are KGHSH and LQKENI. This CDR3 has 16 amino acids. V was pared by 3 bases and J by 0 bases, with 14 bases between. The chain's CDR3 is CASSPRDTSLNTEAFF. The CDR3 region has the DNA TGTGCCAGCTCACCGCGGGACACAAGCTTGAACACTGAAGCTTTCTTT.

This clone was seen only a few times. The genes are TRBV13 and TRBJ2-7; D possibly corresponds to TRBD1 (5 bases). The CDR3 runs 13 residues. Germline V gene lookup returns CDR1 PRHDT and CDR2 FYEKMQ (reference sequence). The V end was cut by 5 bases, the J end by 1 base, with 9 bases between. CDR3 loop: CASSPRTSYEQYF. The CDR3 nucleotides are TGTGCCAGCAGCCCTAGGACATCCTACGAGCAGTACTTC. The variable domain in full, with the rest retrieved from reference TRBV13 and TRBJ2-7, is AAGVIQSPRHLIKEKRETATLKCYPIPRHDTVYWYQQGPGQDPQFLISFYEKMQSDKGSIPDRFSAQQFSDYHSELNMSSLELGDSALYFCASSPRTSYEQYFGPGTRLTVT.

The V call is TRBV7-9, the J call TRBJ1-1; tentatively, D is TRBD1 (5 bases). The CDR3 has 14 amino acids. Germline CDR1 SEHNR, CDR2 FQNEAQ (reference sequence). Trimming shortened V by 11 bases and J by 4 bases, and 20 bases separated the two germline ends. The CDR3 region has the DNA TGTGCCGTTGCCCCAAAAGCTGGGGGCACTGAAGCTTTCTTT. Protein product: CAVAPKAGGTEAFF.

The V gene is TRBV14, the J gene TRBJ1-2, with a weak D call TRBD1 (5 bases). The CDR3 runs to 14 residues. Trimming took off 2 bases at V and 8 bases at J, with 15 bases between the two ends. Germline V CDR1 and CDR2: SGHDN, FVKESK. CDR3: CASSQLGRVGGYTF. CDR3 bases: TGTGCCAGCAGCCAACTGGGACGGGTAGGGGGCTACACCTTC. The full variable domain, rest sourced from reference TRBV14 and TRBJ1-2, is EAGVTQFPSHSVIEKGQTVTLRCDPISGHDNLYWYRRVMGKEIKFLLHFVKESKQDESGMPNNRFLAERTGGTYSTLKVQPAELEDSGVYFCASSQLGRVGGYTFGSGTRLTVV.

The chain has TRBV6-6 and TRBJ2-3; TRBD1 aligns across 8 bases. Trimming took 1 base from V and 4 from J; bases not matched to a gene: 1. CDR1 is MNHNY and CDR2 is SVGAGI in the germline V gene (reference sequence). The CDR3 has 14 amino acids. This CDR3 is CASSYLDRADTQYF. The DNA of the CDR3 is TGTGCCAGCAGTTACTTGGACAGGGCAGATACGCAGTATTTT.